Included here is one TCR beta chain sequence, with context. Its antigen is undetermined. The data are from a study of T cell responses to AZD1222 COVID-19 vaccine. Whole-study context: Second-dose schedules of about 4 or about 12 weeks were combined.

The CDR3 consists of 13 residues. V gave up 6 bases and J gave up 9 bases; unmatched junction bases: 10. The germline gives CDR1 MDHEN, CDR2 SYDVKM. The study, taken as a whole, reports: It was only after the peak T cell response that any repertoires were sampled.

The repertoire was sequenced with immunoSEQ multiplex PCR; TCRdb's copy has only in-frame clones and lacks some. The sample holds about 160,000 clones; around nine tenths are singletons and the top ten take about 1.6%. V and J are TRBV28 and TRBJ1-1; 7 nucleotides match TRBD1. The sequenced sample was peripheral blood, obtained on day 0 of AZD1222 vaccination. This receptor was obtained from an adult in good health. In DNA, the CDR3 is TGTGCCAGCAGAAACCAGGGGGTGGGCCAAGCTTTCTTT. It codes for CASRNQGVGQAFF. Drawing the rest from reference TRBV28 and TRBJ1-1, the complete variable domain is DVKVTQSSRYLVKRTGEKVFLECVQDMDHENMFWYRQDPGLGLRLIYFSYDVKMKEKGDIPEGYSVSREKKERFSLILESASTNQTSMYLCASRNQGVGQAFFGQGTRLTVV.